A selection of T cell receptor beta chains follows, all from one sample in a study of blood T cell repertoires in COVID-19. Profiled with immunoSEQ multiplex PCR; TCRdb holds only in-frame clones, not every one. In the table there are 200,000 to 250,000 clones, 75% to 85% of which are singletons. Sequencing was done on a sample of peripheral blood. Every receptor here comes from a woman at least 80 years old with COVID-19, enrolled during active disease. Both conserved end residues are part of each CDR3. Each record gives: V gene, D gene, clone size, J gene, CDR3 DNA, CDR3 protein. The D gene is left open where the match is weak. Clone size, where shown, is once, few, many, or a class for clones that have expanded.

TRBV30,-,few,TRBJ2-3,TGTGCTCGAGGGCGGGGCACAGATACGCAGTATTTT,CARGRGTDTQYF
TRBV30,-,-,TRBJ1-6,TGTGCATACACCAAAGTTGGGCAGGGGATAAATTCACCCCTCCACTTT,CAYTKVGQGINSPLHF
TRBV19,-,-,TRBJ1-2,TGTGCCAGTAGTATCTACAGGGATGGCTACACCTTC,CASSIYRDGYTF
TRBV19,-,-,TRBJ1-3,TGTGCCAGTAGTAATCCGGGGAGCTCTGGAAACACCATATATTTT,CASSNPGSSGNTIYF
TRBV18,TRBD2,-,TRBJ2-7,TGTGCCAGCTCAGCCCAGCGGGAGACCGGCGAGCAGTACTTC,CASSAQRETGEQYF
TRBV6-2/TRBV6-3,-,-,TRBJ1-2,TGTGCCAGCAGCCACCGGGACTTAGTTCGAGGCTACACCTTC,CASSHRDLVRGYTF
TRBV18,-,-,TRBJ1-2,TGTGCCAGCTCACGGCCAGGGGTGAGTGGCTACACCTTC,CASSRPGVSGYTF
TRBV5-8,-,-,TRBJ1-1,TGTGCCAGCAGCTTGGGGCCAGTGGCTTTCTTT,CASSLGPVAFF
TRBV2,-,-,TRBJ1-1,TGTGCCAGCAGCCAGCAGAGGACTGTGGCTTTCTTT,CASSQQRTVAFF
TRBV14,TRBD2,-,TRBJ2-3,TGTGCCAGCAGCCAAGACCCCTCCGAGCGGGGGACAGATACGCAGTATTTT,CASSQDPSERGTDTQYF
TRBV7-9,-,-,TRBJ1-1,TGTGCCAGCAGCTCCAAGGAGATCATGAACACTGAAGCTTTCTTT,CASSSKEIMNTEAFF
TRBV5-4,-,few,TRBJ2-5,TGTGCCAGCATTCCACAGGGCAGGGAGACCCAGTACTTC,CASIPQGRETQYF
TRBV3-1/TRBV3-2,-,-,TRBJ1-2,TGTGCCAGCAGCCAAGATACCGGAAGGGGGTATGGCTACACCTTC,CASSQDTGRGYGYTF
TRBV7-3,-,-,TRBJ1-1,TGTGCCAGCAGCCTCTACAGGAACACTGAAGCTTTCTTT,CASSLYRNTEAFF
TRBV3-1/TRBV3-2,TRBD2,-,TRBJ2-7,TGTGCCAGCAGCCAAGAATCGGGCGGGAGTTATGTCGAGCAGTACTTC,CASSQESGGSYVEQYF
TRBV20-1,-,-,TRBJ2-7,TGCAGTGCTAGTACAGATGGGCTCTACGAGCAGTACTTC,CSASTDGLYEQYF
TRBV15,-,-,TRBJ2-5,TGTGCCACCACAGCCAATACAGGGAAAGAGACCCAGTACTTC,CATTANTGKETQYF
TRBV7-2,-,-,TRBJ2-7,TGTGCCAGCAGCTTGGCAATTCTGGGCCCCTACGAGCAGTACTTC,CASSLAILGPYEQYF
TRBV11-1,-,-,TRBJ1-2,TGTGCCAGCAGCCTAAGGGGGAGCGGCTACACCTTC,CASSLRGSGYTF
TRBV5-1,-,once,TRBJ2-1,TGCGCCAGCAGCTTGGTAGCGGATGAGCAGTTCTTC,CASSLVADEQFF
TRBV11-3,TRBD1,-,TRBJ1-1,TGTGCCAGCAGCTTAGGGACAGGACTGGGCGCTGAAGCTTTCTTT,CASSLGTGLGAEAFF
TRBV7-9,TRBD1,-,TRBJ1-1,TGTGCCAGCAGCGGGGGGACAGTCCAAACCACTGAAGCTTTCTTT,CASSGGTVQTTEAFF
TRBV7-6,TRBD2,-,TRBJ2-2,TGTGCCAGCAGCCCCTTACTAGCGGGCAACACCGGGGAGCTGTTTTTT,CASSPLLAGNTGELFF
TRBV10-3,TRBD1,-,TRBJ1-1,TGTGCCACGGGACAGCAGAACACTGAAGCTTTCTTT,CATGQQNTEAFF
TRBV7-9,-,-,TRBJ2-1,TGTGCCAGCAGCTTACTAATTACAGGATCCTACAATGAGCAGTTCTTC,CASSLLITGSYNEQFF
TRBV18,-,few,TRBJ2-7,TGTGCCAGCTCATCCATCAGGGATCTGCAGTACTTC,CASSSIRDLQYF
TRBV11-2,-,-,TRBJ2-1,TGTGCCAGCAGCTTGACTACCCCGGGGGTCAATGAGCAGTTCTTC,CASSLTTPGVNEQFF
TRBV18,-,-,TRBJ1-1,TGTGCCAGCTCACCGTCCGCGGTGAACACTGAAGCTTTCTTT,CASSPSAVNTEAFF
TRBV5-6,-,-,TRBJ1-2,TGTGCCAGCAGCCTTGGGCTCGCAGGGGAAATTGGCTACACCTTC,CASSLGLAGEIGYTF
TRBV6-4,-,few,TRBJ2-1,TGTGCCAGCAGCCCTGGGACTTCCTCCTACAATGAGCAGTTCTTC,CASSPGTSSYNEQFF
TRBV7-9,TRBD1,-,TRBJ1-5,TGTGCCAGCAGCTTAGGGGGCAGGGGGAGAAGCAATCAGCCCCAGCATTTT,CASSLGGRGRSNQPQHF
TRBV7-9,TRBD2,-,TRBJ2-5,TGTGCCAGCACGCGTGGTAGCGGGGGGGAAGAGACCCAGTACTTC,CASTRGSGGEETQYF
TRBV10-3,-,few,TRBJ2-7,TGTGCCACCTCGACAGGGCGGGACTCCTACGAGCAGTACTTC,CATSTGRDSYEQYF
TRBV5-1,TRBD1,-,TRBJ1-3,TGCGCCAGCAGCTTGGAGACAGGGAGGATTGGAAACACCATATATTTT,CASSLETGRIGNTIYF
TRBV20-1,TRBD1,-,TRBJ1-1,TGCAGCGGGATTACAGGGGAAAGAGCTTTCTTT,CSGITGERAFF
TRBV19,-,-,TRBJ1-6,TGTGCCAGTAGGGACAGAAATTCACCCCTCCACTTT,CASRDRNSPLHF
TRBV3-1/TRBV3-2,TRBD2,-,TRBJ2-1,TGTGCCAGCAGGGCTAGCGGGAGTGGGAATGAGCAGTTCTTC,CASRASGSGNEQFF
TRBV23-1,-,-,TRBJ1-1,TGCGCCAGCACCCAGGGAACCACTGAAGCTTTCTTT,CASTQGTTEAFF
TRBV6-4,-,-,TRBJ2-2,TGTGCCAGCAGCCCGGGGGTGAGACAGGGTAACACCGGGGAGCTGTTTTTT,CASSPGVRQGNTGELFF
TRBV14,-,-,TRBJ1-6,TGTGCCAGCAGCCAACCCGGGGGGCCCCTCCACTTT,CASSQPGGPLHF
TRBV11-2,TRBD1,-,TRBJ1-1,TGTGCCAGCAGCCCCCGGGACAGGGGATCAACTGAAGCTTTCTTT,CASSPRDRGSTEAFF
TRBV5-4,TRBD1,-,TRBJ1-4,TGTGCCAGCAGCGGGCGGGACAGAAATAATGAAAAACTGTTTTTT,CASSGRDRNNEKLFF
TRBV3-1/TRBV3-2,TRBD2,-,TRBJ2-5,TGTGCCAGCAGCCGTTTAACGGGGGGGGGAGAGACCCAGTACTTC,CASSRLTGGGETQYF
TRBV7-3,TRBD1,few,TRBJ2-7,TGTGCCAGCAGCACCCAGACAGGGGACCACGAGCAGTACTTC,CASSTQTGDHEQYF
TRBV27,-,-,TRBJ1-2,TGTGCCAGCAGTTCCCCGGGGAAGACCTTCTATGGCTACACCTTC,CASSSPGKTFYGYTF
TRBV7-2,-,-,TRBJ1-3,TGTGCCAGCAGCCGTTCCGGGACTGCCGCCGGAGGAAACACCATATATTTT,CASSRSGTAAGGNTIYF
TRBV6-6,-,-,TRBJ1-4,TGTGCCAGCAGTTACTCCGGCGGACTCGGGGGTGAAAAACTGTTTTTT,CASSYSGGLGGEKLFF
TRBV14,-,few,TRBJ1-2,TGTGCCAGCAGCCAAGATGGGCCTGCGAACTATGGCTACACCTTC,CASSQDGPANYGYTF
TRBV3-1/TRBV3-2,TRBD2,-,TRBJ2-1,TGTGCCAGCAGCCAAGAGGGACTAGGTAGCAATGAGCAGTTCTTC,CASSQEGLGSNEQFF
TRBV6-2/TRBV6-3,-,-,TRBJ1-1,TGTGCCAGCAGCACGCGTTTAACTGAAGCTTTCTTT,CASSTRLTEAFF
TRBV7-9,-,-,TRBJ1-4,TGTGCCAGCAGCCGGAAAGACAGGTCCAATGAAAAACTGTTTTTT,CASSRKDRSNEKLFF
TRBV6-5,TRBD2,-,TRBJ2-3,TGTGCCAGCACCTTTTTAGCGGGGGTGTCAGATACGCAGTATTTT,CASTFLAGVSDTQYF
TRBV6-5,-,-,TRBJ1-1,TGTGCCACCTCATGGGGCCAAAACACTGAAGCTTTCTTT,CATSWGQNTEAFF
TRBV5-5,-,-,TRBJ2-5,TGTGCCAGCTCAAGGGCAGGGCAAGAGACCCAGTACTTC,CASSRAGQETQYF
TRBV6-5,-,-,TRBJ1-2,TGTGCCAGCAGTTTATCCCGTGGGAGGGGGTTTAGCGGCTACACCTTC,CASSLSRGRGFSGYTF